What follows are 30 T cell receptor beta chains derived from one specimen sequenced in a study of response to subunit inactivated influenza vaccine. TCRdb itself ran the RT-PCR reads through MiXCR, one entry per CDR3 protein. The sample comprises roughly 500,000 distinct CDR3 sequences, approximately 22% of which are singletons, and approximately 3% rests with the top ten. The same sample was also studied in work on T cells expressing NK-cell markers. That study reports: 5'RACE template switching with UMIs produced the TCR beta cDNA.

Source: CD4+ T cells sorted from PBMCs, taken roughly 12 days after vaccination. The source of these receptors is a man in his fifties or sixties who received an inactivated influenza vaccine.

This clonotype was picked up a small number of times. The CDR3 nucleotides read TGTGCCAGCAGTAAGACTCGGACTAGCGGGTCACAGAATGAGCAGTTCTTC. This gives the protein CASSKTRTSGSQNEQFF. This chain connects TRBV12-3 or TRBV12-4 to TRBJ2-1; 11 bases are shared with TRBD2. This CDR3 has 17 amino acids. V shed 5 bases and J 7 bases; nucleotides not matched to a gene: 13.

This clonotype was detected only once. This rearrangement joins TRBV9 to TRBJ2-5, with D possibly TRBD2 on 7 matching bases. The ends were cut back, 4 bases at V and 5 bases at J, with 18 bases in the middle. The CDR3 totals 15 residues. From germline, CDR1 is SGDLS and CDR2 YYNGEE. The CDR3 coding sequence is TGTGCCAGCAGCCCGGAGGGGGGGGTCTGGGAGACCCAGTACTTC. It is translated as CASSPEGGVWETQYF. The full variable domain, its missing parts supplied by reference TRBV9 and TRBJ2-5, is DSGVTQTPKHLITATGQRVTLRCSPRSGDLSVYWYQQSLDQGLQFLIQYYNGEERAKGNILERFSAQQFPDLHSELNLSSLELGDSALYFCASSPEGGVWETQYFGPGTRLLVL.

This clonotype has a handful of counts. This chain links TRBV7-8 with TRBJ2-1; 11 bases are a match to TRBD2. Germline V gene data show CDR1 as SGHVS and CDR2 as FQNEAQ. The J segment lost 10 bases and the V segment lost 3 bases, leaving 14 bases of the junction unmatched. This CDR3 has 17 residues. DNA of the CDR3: TGTGCCAGCAGCTTTACTAGCGGGAGTTTAGTTTCATACGAGCAGTTCTTC. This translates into CASSFTSGSLVSYEQFF.

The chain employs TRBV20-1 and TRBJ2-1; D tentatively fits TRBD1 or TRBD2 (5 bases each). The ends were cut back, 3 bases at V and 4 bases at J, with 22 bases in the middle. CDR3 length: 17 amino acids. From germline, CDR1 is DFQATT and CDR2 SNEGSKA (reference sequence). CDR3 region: CSASGQGLNRGYNEQFF. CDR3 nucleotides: TGCAGTGCTAGTGGGCAGGGATTAAATCGGGGTTACAATGAGCAGTTCTTC.

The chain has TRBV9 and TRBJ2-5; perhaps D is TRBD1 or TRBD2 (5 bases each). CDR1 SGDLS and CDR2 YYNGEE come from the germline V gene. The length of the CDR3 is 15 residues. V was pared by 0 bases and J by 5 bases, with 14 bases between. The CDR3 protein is CASSVASGTKETQYF. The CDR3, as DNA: TGTGCCAGCAGCGTAGCTTCCGGGACCAAGGAGACCCAGTACTTC.

The CDR3 region has the DNA TGTGCCAGCAGCCCAAAGGGTAGGTCGGCCTACGAGCAGTACTTC. This codes for CASSPKGRSAYEQYF. The J gene is TRBJ2-7, the V gene TRBV7-8; D is undetermined. Germline-derived CDR1 and CDR2 are SGHVS and FQNEAQ. CDR3 length: 15 residues. With 5 bases removed from V and 2 bases from J, the gap between germline ends came to 16 bases.

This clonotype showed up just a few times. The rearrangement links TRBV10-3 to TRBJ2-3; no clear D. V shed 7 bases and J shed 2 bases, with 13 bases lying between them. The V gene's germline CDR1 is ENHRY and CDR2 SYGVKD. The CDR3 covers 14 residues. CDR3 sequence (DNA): TGTGCCATCACTCAGACATACCACACAGATACGCAGTATTTT. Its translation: CAITQTYHTDTQYF.

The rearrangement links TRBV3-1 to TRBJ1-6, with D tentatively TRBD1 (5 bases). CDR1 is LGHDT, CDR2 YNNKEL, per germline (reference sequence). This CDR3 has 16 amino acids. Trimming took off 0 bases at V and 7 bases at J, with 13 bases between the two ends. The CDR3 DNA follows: TGTGCCAGCAGCCAAGAAAGGGCGAGGGGCAATTCACCCCTCCACTTT. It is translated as CASSQERARGNSPLHF.

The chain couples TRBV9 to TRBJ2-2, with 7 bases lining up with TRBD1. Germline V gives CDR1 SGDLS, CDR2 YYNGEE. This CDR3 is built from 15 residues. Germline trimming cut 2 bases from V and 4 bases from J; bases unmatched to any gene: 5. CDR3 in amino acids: CASSVSTGFTGELFF. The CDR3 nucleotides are TGTGCCAGCAGCGTTTCGACAGGGTTCACCGGGGAGCTGTTTTTT.

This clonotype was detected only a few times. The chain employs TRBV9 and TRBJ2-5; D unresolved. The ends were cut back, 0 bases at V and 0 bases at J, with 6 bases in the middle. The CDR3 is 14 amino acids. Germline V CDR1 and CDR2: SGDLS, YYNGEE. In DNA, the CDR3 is TGTGCCAGCAGCGTAGGCACAGACCAAGAGACCCAGTACTTC. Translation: CASSVGTDQETQYF.

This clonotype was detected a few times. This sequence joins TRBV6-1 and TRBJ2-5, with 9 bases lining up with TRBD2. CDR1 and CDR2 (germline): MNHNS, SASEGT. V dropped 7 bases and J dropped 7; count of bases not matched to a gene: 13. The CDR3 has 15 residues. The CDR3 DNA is TGTGCCAGCAAAAGGAGTCTCGCGGGAGGGGGGACCCAGTACTTC. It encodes CASKRSLAGGGTQYF.

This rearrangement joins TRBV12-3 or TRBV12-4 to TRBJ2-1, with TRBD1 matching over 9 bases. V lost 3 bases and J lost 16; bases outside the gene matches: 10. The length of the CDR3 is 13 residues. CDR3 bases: TGTGCCAGCAGTTTGTGGGACAGGGAGTCCGTCTTCTTC. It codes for CASSLWDRESVFF.

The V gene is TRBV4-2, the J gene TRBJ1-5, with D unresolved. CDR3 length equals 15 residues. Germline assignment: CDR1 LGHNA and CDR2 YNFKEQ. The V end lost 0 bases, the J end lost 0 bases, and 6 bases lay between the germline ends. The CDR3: CASSQDLNSNQPQHF. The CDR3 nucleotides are TGTGCCAGCAGCCAAGATTTAAATAGCAATCAGCCCCAGCATTTT.

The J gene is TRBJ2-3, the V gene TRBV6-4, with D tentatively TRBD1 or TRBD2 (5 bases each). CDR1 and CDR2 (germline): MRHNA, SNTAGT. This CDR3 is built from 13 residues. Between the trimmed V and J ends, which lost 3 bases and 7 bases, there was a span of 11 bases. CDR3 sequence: CASSEGPANTQYF. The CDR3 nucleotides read TGTGCCAGCAGTGAGGGACCTGCGAATACGCAGTATTTT.

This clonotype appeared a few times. The CDR3 DNA follows: TGTGCCAGCAGCCCGGGACGGCAGGGACCCTACAATGAGCAGTTCTTC. Encoded protein: CASSPGRQGPYNEQFF. The genes are TRBV7-2 and TRBJ2-1; either TRBD1 or TRBD2 may fit D (5 bases each). This CDR3 contains 16 residues. Germline V CDR1 and CDR2: SGHTA, FQGNSA. V was clipped by 5 bases and J by 2 bases, with 16 bases between them.

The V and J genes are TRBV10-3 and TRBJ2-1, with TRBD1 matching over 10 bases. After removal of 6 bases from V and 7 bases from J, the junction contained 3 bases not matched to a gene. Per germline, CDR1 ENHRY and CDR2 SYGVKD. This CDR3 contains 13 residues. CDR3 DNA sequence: TGTGCCATCAGACGGGGACAGGGGAATGAGCAGTTCTTC. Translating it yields CAIRRGQGNEQFF.

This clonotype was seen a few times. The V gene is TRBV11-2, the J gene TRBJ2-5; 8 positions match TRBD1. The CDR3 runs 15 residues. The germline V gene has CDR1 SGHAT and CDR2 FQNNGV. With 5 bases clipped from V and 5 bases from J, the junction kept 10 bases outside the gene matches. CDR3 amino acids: CASSAPGGAWETQYF. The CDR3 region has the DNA TGTGCCAGCAGCGCACCAGGGGGCGCCTGGGAGACCCAGTACTTC.

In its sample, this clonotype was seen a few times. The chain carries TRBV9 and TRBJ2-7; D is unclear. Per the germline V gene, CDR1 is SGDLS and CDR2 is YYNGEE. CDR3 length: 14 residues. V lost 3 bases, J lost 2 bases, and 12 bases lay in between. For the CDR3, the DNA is TGTGCCAGCAGCGGCAGCACCGCTACCTACGAGCAGTACTTC. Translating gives CASSGSTATYEQYF.

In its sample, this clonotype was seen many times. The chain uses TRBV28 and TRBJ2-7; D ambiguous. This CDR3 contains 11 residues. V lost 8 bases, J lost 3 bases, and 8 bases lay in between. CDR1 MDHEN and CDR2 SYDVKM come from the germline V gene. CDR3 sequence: CASGLNYEQYF. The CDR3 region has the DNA TGTGCCAGCGGATTAAACTACGAGCAGTACTTC.

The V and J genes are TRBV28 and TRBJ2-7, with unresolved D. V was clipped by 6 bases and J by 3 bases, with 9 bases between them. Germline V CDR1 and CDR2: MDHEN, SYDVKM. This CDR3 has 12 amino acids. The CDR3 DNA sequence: TGTGCCAGCAGGGCGACAAACTACGAGCAGTACTTC. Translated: CASRATNYEQYF.

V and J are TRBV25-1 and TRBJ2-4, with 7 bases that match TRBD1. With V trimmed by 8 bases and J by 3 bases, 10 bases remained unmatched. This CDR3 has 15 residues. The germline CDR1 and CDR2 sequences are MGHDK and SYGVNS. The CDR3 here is CASQPGQTFKNIQYF. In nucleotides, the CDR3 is TGTGCCAGCCAACCGGGACAGACCTTCAAAAACATTCAGTACTTC.

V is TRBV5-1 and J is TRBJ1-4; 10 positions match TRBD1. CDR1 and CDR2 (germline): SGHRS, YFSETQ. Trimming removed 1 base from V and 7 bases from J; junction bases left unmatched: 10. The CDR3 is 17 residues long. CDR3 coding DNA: TGCGCCAGCAGCTTGAACTTTCCGGGACAGGGGAGTGAAAAACTGTTTTTT. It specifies CASSLNFPGQGSEKLFF.

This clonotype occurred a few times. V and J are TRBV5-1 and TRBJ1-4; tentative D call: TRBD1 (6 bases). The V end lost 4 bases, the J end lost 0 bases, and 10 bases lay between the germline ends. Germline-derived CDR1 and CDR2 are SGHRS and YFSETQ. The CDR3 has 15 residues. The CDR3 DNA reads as TGCGCCAGCAGCGAGGGGGGATCAACTAATGAAAAACTGTTTTTT. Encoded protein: CASSEGGSTNEKLFF.

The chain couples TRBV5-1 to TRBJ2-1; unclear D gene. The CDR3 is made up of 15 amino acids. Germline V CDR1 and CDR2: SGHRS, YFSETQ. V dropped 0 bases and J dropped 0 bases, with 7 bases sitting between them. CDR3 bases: TGCGCCAGCAGCTTGGCTTCAAGCTCCTACAATGAGCAGTTCTTC. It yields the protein CASSLASSSYNEQFF.

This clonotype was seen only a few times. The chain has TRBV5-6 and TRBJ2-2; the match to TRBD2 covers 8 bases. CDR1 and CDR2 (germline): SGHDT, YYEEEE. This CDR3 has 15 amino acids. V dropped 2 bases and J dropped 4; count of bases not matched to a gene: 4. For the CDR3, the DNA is TGTGCCAGCAGCTTTGTTGCGGGGGGCACCGGGGAGCTGTTTTTT. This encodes CASSFVAGGTGELFF.

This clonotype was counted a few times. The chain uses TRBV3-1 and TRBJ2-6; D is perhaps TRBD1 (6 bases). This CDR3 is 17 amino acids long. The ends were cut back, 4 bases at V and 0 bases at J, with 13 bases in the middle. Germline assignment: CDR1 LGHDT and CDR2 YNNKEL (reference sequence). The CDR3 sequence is CASSPEPGVSGANVLTF. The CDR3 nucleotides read TGTGCCAGCAGCCCAGAACCAGGGGTCTCTGGGGCCAACGTCCTGACTTTC. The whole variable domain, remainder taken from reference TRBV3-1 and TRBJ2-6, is DTAVSQTPKYLVTQMGNDKSIKCEQNLGHDTMYWYKQDSKKFLKIMFSYNNKELIINETVPNRFSPKSPDKAHLNLHINSLELGDSAVYFCASSPEPGVSGANVLTFGAGSRLTVL.

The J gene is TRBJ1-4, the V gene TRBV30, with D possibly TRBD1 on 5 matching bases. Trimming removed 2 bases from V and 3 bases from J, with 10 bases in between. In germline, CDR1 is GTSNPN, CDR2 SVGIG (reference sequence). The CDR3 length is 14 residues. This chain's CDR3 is CAWSLGTANEKLFF. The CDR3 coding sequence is TGTGCCTGGAGTCTCGGGACTGCTAATGAAAAACTGTTTTTT.

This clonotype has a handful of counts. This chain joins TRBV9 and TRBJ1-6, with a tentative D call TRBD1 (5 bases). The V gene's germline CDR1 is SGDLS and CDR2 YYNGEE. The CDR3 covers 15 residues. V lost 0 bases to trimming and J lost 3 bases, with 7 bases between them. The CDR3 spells CASSVAGGYNSPLHF. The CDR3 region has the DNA TGTGCCAGCAGCGTAGCTGGGGGCTATAATTCACCCCTCCACTTT. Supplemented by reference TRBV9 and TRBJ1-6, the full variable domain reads DSGVTQTPKHLITATGQRVTLRCSPRSGDLSVYWYQQSLDQGLQFLIQYYNGEERAKGNILERFSAQQFPDLHSELNLSSLELGDSALYFCASSVAGGYNSPLHFGNGTRLTVT.

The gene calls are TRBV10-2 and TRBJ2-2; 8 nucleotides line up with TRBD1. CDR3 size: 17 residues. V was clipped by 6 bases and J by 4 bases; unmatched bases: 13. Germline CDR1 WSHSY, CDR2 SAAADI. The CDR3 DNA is TGCGCCAGCAGACCACAGGGGGTAGACGGTAGCACCGGGGAGCTGTTTTTT. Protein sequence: CASRPQGVDGSTGELFF.

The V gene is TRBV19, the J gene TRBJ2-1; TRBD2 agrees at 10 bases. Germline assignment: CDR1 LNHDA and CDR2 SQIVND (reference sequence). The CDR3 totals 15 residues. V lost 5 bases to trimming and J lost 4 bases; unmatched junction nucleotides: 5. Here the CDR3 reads CASSELAGVYNEQFF. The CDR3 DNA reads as TGTGCCAGTAGTGAGCTAGCGGGAGTATACAATGAGCAGTTCTTC.